This T cell receptor (beta chain) stems from a study of blood T cells in healthy people across ages (dated by TCRdb to between 2015 and 2017). Study-wide context: Template switching captured roughly one uniquely barcoded TCR beta cDNA molecule per two T cells in model experiments. Using deep sequencing normalized with unique cDNA molecular identifiers, the study measured how TCR beta repertoire diversity changes with age. Four age groups were formed from the donors: young (average approximately 17 years), middle-aged (approximately 41), aged (about 68) and long-lived (around 82). Donors of different ages were randomly distributed across sequencing lanes to avoid experimental bias. Using the same blood draw, the study looked at two additional independent replicas of 1 million unique cDNA reads for two donors, one aged 18 to 30 and the other aged 80 or older. Overall study outcomes, separate from this receptor: Because the CMV infection status of the donors was unknown, age-related changes in expanded clonotypes may potentially have been confounded. Compared with the aged group, the long-lived group had more naive CD4+ T cells, fewer expanded clones and increased TCR diversity, a pattern suggesting age selection. Observed TCR beta diversity correlated strongly with the percentage of naive T cells measured by flow cytometry. Estimates of total diversity based on one million sequenced T cells were regarded as lower bounds and as underestimates. Because profiling used bulk unsorted PBMCs, naive and antigen-experienced compartments could not be compared conclusively. Observed TCR beta diversity per million T cells fell roughly linearly with age, and a significant reduction was already apparent by age roughly 40.

The receptor library was made with 5' RACE. TCRdb records Illumina HiSeq 2500 as the sequencer. A second PCR of about 7 to 12 cycles was run with a J-beta primer mix and a sample-barcoded 5' primer. A template-switch 5' adaptor carrying 12 random nucleotides introduced a unique molecular identifier onto each TCR beta cDNA molecule. Each sample yielded at least 3 million CDR3-containing paired-end reads. First-strand cDNA was synthesized from all RNA with the Mint cDNA synthesis kit, primed by a TRBC-specific oligonucleotide. Following uracil-DNA glycosylase treatment, a first 18-cycle PCR with universal primers M1SS and BC2_uni_R was performed on all cDNA. In the paper's pipeline: For normalization, 1 million high-quality reads were randomly selected from each sample, with every read carrying a distinct molecular identifier. Instead of being binned into consensus sequences, reads that shared molecular identifiers were thrown out. MiTCR, run with a Q25 quality threshold and the strictest error-elimination algorithm, handled CDR3 identification, clonotype clustering and error correction. Lower-bound total TCR beta diversity was estimated with a nonparametric unseen species model using Euler transformation. TCRdb reprocessed the public reads (quality trimming at Q25 with fastp, clone calling with MiXCR) and kept in-frame beta chains. Here each entry gathers all rows of one CDR3 protein and keeps the most common genes and DNA. Here the V and J calls rest on TCRdb's processing, not on the authors' analysis. The sample table shows about 680,000 distinct CDR3 sequences, and about half are seen once. Roughly a third of the sample goes to the ten largest clones.

The donors were roughly 39 Caucasian individuals from Russia, aged roughly 6 to 100 years, who were systemically healthy. About 9.8 milliliters of peripheral blood were drawn from each donor into EDTA-treated Vacutainer tubes. Ficoll-Paque density-gradient centrifugation was used to isolate PBMCs, with at least 7 million obtained per sample. Trizol reagent was used to extract total RNA from the PBMCs, yielding at least 5.5 micrograms per sample. For every donor, an aliquot of PBMCs went through flow cytometry to measure the percentages of naive CD45RAhigh/CD27high T cells. In this sample, this clonotype turned up many times. The antigen it recognizes is unknown. The sample holds no much larger clone one base away, and base qualities are not on file. CDR1 and CDR2 are read off the germline V gene as LGHNA and YSLEER. CDR3 length: 15 amino acids, cysteine to phenylalanine. Here the CDR3 DNA is all that survives: 45 bases in frame from base 1. V loses 0 bases of germline sequence and J loses 3 bases, and the interval between the two ends is 11 bases.

Sequences were obtained from blood. The receptor chain draws on TRBV4-3 and TRBJ1-2; a tentative D call is TRBD1 (5 bases match). The sequence derives from a woman aged 55 to 70 in good health. The nucleotides are TGCGCCAGCAGCCAAGATGTAGGAGGGGACTATGGCTACACCTTC. This encodes CASSQDVGGDYGYTF.